These 6 T cell receptor beta chains were sequenced from one sample in a study of shared clonotypes between healthy human individuals. The repertoire was sequenced with immunoSEQ multiplex PCR; TCRdb's copy has only in-frame clones and lacks some. Of millions of clones listed, 85% to 95% are singletons. Sequenced: naive CD4+ T cells sorted from blood. Subset meaning: CD45RA+ positively selected. All receptors derive from a man aged 18 to 29 in good health.

This clone was picked up one time. The chain links TRBV7-2 to TRBJ2-7; D might be TRBD2 (5 bases). Germline V gene data show CDR1 as SGHTA and CDR2 as FQGNSA. The V end lost 3 bases, the J end lost 0 bases, and 12 bases lay between the germline ends. This CDR3 is 15 amino acids long. The CDR3, as DNA: TGTGCCAGCAGCTTTCCGACGGGAATCTCCTACGAGCAGTACTTC. Protein: CASSFPTGISYEQYF.

This chain joins TRBV5-8 and TRBJ2-4; maybe TRBD2 (6 bases). V lost 3 bases and J 6 bases, leaving 13 bases between the germline ends. The CDR3 loop spans 14 amino acids. Looked up from germline, CDR1 is SGHTS and CDR2 is YDEGEE. The CDR3 is CASSSQGGRNIQYF. DNA of the CDR3: TGTGCCAGCAGCTCCCAAGGAGGGAGAAACATTCAGTACTTC.

This chain joins TRBV6-5 and TRBJ2-7, with D maybe TRBD1 (5 bases). The CDR3 sequence is 15 residues long. V shed 2 bases and J shed 7 bases, with 18 bases lying between them. Germline V CDR1 and CDR2: MNHEY, SVGAGI. The CDR3 coding sequence is TGTGCCAGCAGTTACAACCCGGCAGGGTGGGAAGAGCAGTACTTC. The encoded protein is CASSYNPAGWEEQYF.

CDR3 sequence: CASSFLGTGVEQYF. In nucleotides, the CDR3 is TGTGCCAGCAGCTTTCTCGGGACAGGTGTCGAGCAGTACTTC. J is TRBJ2-7 and V is TRBV7-2, with 8 positions matching TRBD1. The V gene's germline CDR1 is SGHTA and CDR2 FQGNSA. The CDR3 runs 14 residues. The J segment lost 6 bases and the V segment lost 3 bases, leaving 7 bases of the junction unmatched.

The V and J genes are TRBV28 and TRBJ1-5; D unclear. This CDR3 spans 16 amino acids. Looked up from germline, CDR1 is MDHEN and CDR2 is SYDVKM. The ends were cut back, 2 bases at V and 2 bases at J, with 13 bases in the middle. The CDR3 bases are TGTGCCAGCAGTTTAGGGCGGCAGGCTGGCAATCAGCCCCAGCATTTT. The encoded protein is CASSLGRQAGNQPQHF. Variable domain in full (rest from reference TRBV28 and TRBJ1-5): DVKVTQSSRYLVKRTGEKVFLECVQDMDHENMFWYRQDPGLGLRLIYFSYDVKMKEKGDIPEGYSVSREKKERFSLILESASTNQTSMYLCASSLGRQAGNQPQHFGDGTRLSIL.

The V gene is TRBV30, the J gene TRBJ1-5; possibly TRBD1 for D (6 bases). The ends were cut back, 3 bases at V and 7 bases at J, with 16 bases in the middle. This CDR3 is 14 amino acids long. In germline, CDR1 is GTSNPN, CDR2 SVGIG (reference sequence). The CDR3 DNA is TGTGCCTGGAGCGCTTGGGGGGGGGCCCAGCCCCAGCATTTT. As protein: CAWSAWGGAQPQHF.